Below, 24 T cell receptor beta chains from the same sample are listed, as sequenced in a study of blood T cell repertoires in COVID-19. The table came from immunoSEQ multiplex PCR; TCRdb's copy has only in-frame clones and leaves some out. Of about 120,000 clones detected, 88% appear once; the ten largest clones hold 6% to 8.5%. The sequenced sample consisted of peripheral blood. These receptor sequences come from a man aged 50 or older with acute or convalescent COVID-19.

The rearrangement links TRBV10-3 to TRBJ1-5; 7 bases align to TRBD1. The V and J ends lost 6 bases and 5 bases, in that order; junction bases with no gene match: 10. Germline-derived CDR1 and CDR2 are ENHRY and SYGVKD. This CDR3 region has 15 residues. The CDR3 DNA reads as TGTGCCATCAGCGGAAACAGGGGAGCTGATCAGCCCCAGCATTTT. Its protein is CAISGNRGADQPQHF.

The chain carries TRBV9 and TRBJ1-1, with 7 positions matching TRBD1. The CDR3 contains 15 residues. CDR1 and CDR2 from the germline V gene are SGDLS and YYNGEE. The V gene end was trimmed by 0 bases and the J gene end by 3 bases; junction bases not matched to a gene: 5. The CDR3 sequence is CASSVGHRGYTEAFF. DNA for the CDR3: TGTGCCAGCAGCGTAGGGCACAGGGGATACACTGAAGCTTTCTTT.

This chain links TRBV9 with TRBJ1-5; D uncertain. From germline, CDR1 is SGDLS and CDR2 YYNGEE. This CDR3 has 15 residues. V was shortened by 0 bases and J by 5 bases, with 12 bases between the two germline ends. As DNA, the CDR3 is TGTGCCAGCAGCGTAGATGGAGGAGCCGATCAGCCCCAGCATTTT. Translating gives CASSVDGGADQPQHF.

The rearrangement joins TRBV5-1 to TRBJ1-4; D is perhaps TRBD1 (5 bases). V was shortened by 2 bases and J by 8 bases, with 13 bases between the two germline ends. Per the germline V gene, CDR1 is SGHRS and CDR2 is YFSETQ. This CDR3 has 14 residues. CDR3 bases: TGCGCCAGCAGCTTTGGCAGGGAAGACGAAAAACTGTTTTTT. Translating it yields CASSFGREDEKLFF.

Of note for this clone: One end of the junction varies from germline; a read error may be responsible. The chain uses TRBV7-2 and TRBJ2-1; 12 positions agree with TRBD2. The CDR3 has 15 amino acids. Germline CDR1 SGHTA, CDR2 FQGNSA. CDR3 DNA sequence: TGTGCCAGCAGCCTAGCGGGAGGGCCTGGCAATGAGCAGTTCTTC. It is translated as CASSLAGGPGNEQFF.

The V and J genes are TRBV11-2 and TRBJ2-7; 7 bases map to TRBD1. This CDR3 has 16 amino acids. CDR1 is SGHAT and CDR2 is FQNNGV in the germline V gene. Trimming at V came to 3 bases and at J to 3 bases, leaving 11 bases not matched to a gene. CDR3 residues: CASSFDTGVPLYEQYF. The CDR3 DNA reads TGTGCCAGCAGCTTTGACACAGGGGTCCCTCTCTACGAGCAGTACTTC.

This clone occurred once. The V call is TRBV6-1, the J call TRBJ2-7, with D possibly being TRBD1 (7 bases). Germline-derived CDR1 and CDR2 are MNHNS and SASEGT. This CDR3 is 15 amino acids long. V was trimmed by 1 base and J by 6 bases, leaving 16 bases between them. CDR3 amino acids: CASSEGGWRGREQYF. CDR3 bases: TGTGCCAGCAGTGAAGGGGGTTGGAGGGGGCGCGAGCAGTACTTC.

The CDR3 reads CASSRRRGPGNTIYF. The CDR3 DNA follows: TGCGCCAGCAGCCGACGCAGGGGGCCTGGAAACACCATATATTTT. The chain uses TRBV4-3 and TRBJ1-3, with 8 bases aligning to TRBD1. The CDR3 spans 15 residues. V was pared by 4 bases and J by 2 bases, with 4 bases of the junction left unmatched. The germline V gene has CDR1 LGHNA and CDR2 YSLEER.

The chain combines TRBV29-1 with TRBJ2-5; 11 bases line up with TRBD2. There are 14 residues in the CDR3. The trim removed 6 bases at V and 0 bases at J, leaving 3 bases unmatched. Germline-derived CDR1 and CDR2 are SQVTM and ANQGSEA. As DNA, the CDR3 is TGCAGCGTACGACTAGCGGGACACCAAGAGACCCAGTACTTC. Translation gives CSVRLAGHQETQYF. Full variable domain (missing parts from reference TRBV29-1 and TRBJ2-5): SAVISQKPSRDICQRGTSLTIQCQVDSQVTMMFWYRQQPGQSLTLIATANQGSEATYESGFVIDKFPISRPNLTFSTLTVSNMSPEDSSIYLCSVRLAGHQETQYFGPGTRLLVL.

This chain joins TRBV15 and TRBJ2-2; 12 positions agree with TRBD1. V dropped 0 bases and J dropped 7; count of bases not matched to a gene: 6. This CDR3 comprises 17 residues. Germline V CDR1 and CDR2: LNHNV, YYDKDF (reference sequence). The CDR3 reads CATSREGTGGGNGELFF. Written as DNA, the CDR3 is TGTGCCACCAGCAGAGAAGGGACAGGGGGCGGTAACGGGGAGCTGTTTTTT.

CDR3 coding DNA: TGTGCCAGCAGTGAGAAGGGGGCTACCCCCCTCCACTTT. Encoded protein: CASSEKGATPLHF. The chain has TRBV2 and TRBJ1-6, with 7 bases matching TRBD1. This CDR3 comprises 13 residues. V gave up 3 bases and J gave up 13 bases; unmatched junction bases: 6. Germline V gives CDR1 SNHLY, CDR2 FYNNEI.

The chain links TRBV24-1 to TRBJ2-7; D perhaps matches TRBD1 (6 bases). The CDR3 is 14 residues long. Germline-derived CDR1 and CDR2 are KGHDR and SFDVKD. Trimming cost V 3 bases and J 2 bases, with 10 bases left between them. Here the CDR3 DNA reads TGTGCCACCAGTGATCCGACAGGAGCCTACGAGCAGTACTTC. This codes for CATSDPTGAYEQYF.

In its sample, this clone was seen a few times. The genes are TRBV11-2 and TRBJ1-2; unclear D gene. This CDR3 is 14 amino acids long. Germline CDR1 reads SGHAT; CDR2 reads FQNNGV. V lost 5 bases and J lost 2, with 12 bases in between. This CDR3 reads CASSPLDSNYGYTF. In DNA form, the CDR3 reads TGTGCCAGCAGCCCCTTAGATAGCAACTATGGCTACACCTTC.

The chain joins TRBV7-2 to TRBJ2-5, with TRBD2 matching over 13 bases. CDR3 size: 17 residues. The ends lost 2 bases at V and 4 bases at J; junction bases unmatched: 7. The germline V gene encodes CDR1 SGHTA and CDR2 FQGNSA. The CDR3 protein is CASSLSAGTSGVETQYF. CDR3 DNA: TGTGCCAGCAGCTTAAGTGCGGGGACTAGCGGGGTAGAGACCCAGTACTTC.

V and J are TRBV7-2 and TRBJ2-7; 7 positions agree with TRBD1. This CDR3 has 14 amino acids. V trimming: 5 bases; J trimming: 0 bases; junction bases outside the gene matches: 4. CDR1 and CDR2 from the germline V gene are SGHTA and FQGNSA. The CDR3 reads CASSPRTGSYEQYF. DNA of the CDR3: TGTGCCAGCAGCCCCCGGACAGGCTCCTACGAGCAGTACTTC.

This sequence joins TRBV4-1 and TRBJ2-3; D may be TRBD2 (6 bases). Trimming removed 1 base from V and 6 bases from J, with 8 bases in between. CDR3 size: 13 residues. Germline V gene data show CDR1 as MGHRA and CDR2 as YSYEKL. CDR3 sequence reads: CASSQGGVDTQYF. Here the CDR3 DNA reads TGCGCCAGCAGCCAAGGGGGGGTGGATACGCAGTATTTT.

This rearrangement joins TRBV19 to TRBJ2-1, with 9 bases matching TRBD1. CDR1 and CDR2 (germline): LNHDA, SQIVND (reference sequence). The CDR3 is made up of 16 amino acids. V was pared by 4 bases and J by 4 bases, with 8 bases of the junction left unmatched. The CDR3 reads CASSTTGGGGYNEQFF. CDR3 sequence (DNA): TGTGCCAGTAGTACGACAGGGGGTGGAGGGTACAATGAGCAGTTCTTC.

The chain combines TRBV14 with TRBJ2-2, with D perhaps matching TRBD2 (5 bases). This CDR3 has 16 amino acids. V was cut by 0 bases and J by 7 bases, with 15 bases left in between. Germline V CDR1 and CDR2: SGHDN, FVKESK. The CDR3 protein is CASSQDLMRASGELFF. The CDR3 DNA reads TGTGCCAGCAGCCAAGATCTAATGAGGGCCAGCGGGGAGCTGTTTTTT.

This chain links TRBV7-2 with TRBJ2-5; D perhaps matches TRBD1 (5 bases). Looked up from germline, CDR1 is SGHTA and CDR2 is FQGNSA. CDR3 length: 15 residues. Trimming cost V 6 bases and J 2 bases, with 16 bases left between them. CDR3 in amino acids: CASRGILQAQETQYF. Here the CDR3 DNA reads TGTGCCAGCAGGGGCATCCTACAGGCACAAGAGACCCAGTACTTC.

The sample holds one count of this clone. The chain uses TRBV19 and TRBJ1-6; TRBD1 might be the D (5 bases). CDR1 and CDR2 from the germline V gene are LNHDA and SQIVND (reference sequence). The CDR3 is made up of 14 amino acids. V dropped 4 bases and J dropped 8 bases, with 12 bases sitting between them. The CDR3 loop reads CASSTQGRDSPLHF. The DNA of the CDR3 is TGTGCCAGTAGTACCCAGGGTCGAGATTCACCCCTCCACTTT.

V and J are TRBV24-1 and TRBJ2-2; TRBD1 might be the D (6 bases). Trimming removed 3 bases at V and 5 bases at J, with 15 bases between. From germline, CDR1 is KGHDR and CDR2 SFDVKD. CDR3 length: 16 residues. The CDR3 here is CATSDPTGLVTGELFF. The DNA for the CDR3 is TGTGCCACCAGTGATCCTACAGGGTTGGTAACCGGGGAGCTGTTTTTT.

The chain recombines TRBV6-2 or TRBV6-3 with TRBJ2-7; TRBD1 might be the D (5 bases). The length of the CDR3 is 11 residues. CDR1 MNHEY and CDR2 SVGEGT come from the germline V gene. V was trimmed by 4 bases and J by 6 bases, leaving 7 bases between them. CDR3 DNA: TGTGCCAGCAGTTCTGGGGCCGAGCAGTACTTC. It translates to CASSSGAEQYF.

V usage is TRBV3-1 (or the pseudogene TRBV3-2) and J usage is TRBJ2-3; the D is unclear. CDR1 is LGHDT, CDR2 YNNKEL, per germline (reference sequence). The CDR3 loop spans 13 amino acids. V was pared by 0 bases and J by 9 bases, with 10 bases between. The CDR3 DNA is TGTGCCAGCAGCCAAGATACAACAACGACGCAGTATTTT. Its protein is CASSQDTTTTQYF.

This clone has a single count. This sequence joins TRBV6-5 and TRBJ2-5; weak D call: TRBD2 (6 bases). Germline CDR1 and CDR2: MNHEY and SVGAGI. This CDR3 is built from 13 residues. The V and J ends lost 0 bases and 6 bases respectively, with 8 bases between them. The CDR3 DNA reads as TGTGCCAGCAGTTACTCTCGGGAGAAGACCCAGTACTTC. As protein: CASSYSREKTQYF.